The 24 T cell receptor beta chains reported below all come from one sample, sequenced in a study of beta chain features in type 1 diabetes. Overall study findings and caveats: Shorter TCRB CDR3s, moderately but significantly so, marked every one of the four CD4+ subsets in Type 1 diabetes patients.

The sequenced template was cDNA made from the entire isolated RNA. The table came from immunoSEQ multiplex PCR; TCRdb's copy has only in-frame clones and leaves some out. Of roughly 160,000 clones listed, roughly 7.1% are singletons. What these receptors recognize is not known. Sequenced input: central memory CD4+ T cells from blood. These receptors came from a woman aged 40 to 50 with type 1 diabetes.

V is TRBV20-1 and J is TRBJ2-3, with D unresolved. Germline CDR1 is DFQATT and CDR2 is SNEGSKA (reference sequence). This CDR3 has 11 amino acids. V was cut by 4 bases and J by 3 bases, with 5 bases left in between. CDR3 in amino acids: CSATGTDTQYF. CDR3 DNA: TGCAGTGCTACCGGGACAGATACGCAGTATTTT.

This chain connects TRBV5-4 to TRBJ1-1; TRBD1 agrees at 7 bases. Unmatched junction bases numbered 10, after V lost 4 bases and J lost 4 bases. The CDR3 has 15 amino acids. Germline V lookup: CDR1 SGHNT, CDR2 YYREEE (reference sequence). The chain's CDR3 is CASSDRDRLGTEAFF. DNA for the CDR3: TGTGCCAGCAGCGACCGGGACAGACTCGGCACTGAAGCTTTCTTT.

This clone was counted a few times. The V and J genes are TRBV7-2 and TRBJ1-5; the D is unclear. V was trimmed by 2 bases and J by 8 bases, leaving 10 bases between them. Germline CDR1 is SGHTA and CDR2 is FQGNSA. The CDR3 covers 13 residues. The CDR3 nucleotides are TGTGCCAGCAGCTTACTCCTAGTGGAGCCCCAGCATTTT. The encoded protein is CASSLLLVEPQHF.

This clone occurred a few times. This chain joins TRBV4-3 and TRBJ2-1; 7 bases fit TRBD2. The V gene's germline CDR1 is LGHNA and CDR2 YSLEER. The V and J ends lost 1 base and 9 bases, in that order; junction bases with no gene match: 3. The CDR3 is 13 residues long. CDR3 sequence reads: CASSQVSSGEQFF. In DNA, the CDR3 is TGCGCCAGCAGCCAAGTCTCTAGCGGTGAGCAGTTCTTC.

The rearrangement joins TRBV5-1 to TRBJ2-1; TRBD1 might be the D (5 bases). Germline CDR1 reads SGHRS; CDR2 reads YFSETQ. This CDR3 is 13 amino acids long. The ends were cut back, 6 bases at V and 3 bases at J, with 10 bases in the middle. CDR3: CASNEQDYNEQFF. CDR3 nucleotides: TGCGCCAGCAACGAACAGGACTACAATGAGCAGTTCTTC.

The chain employs TRBV6-5 and TRBJ1-1; D uncertain. Trimming removed 5 bases at V and 4 bases at J, with 8 bases between. The CDR3 totals 12 residues. Per the germline V gene, CDR1 is MNHEY and CDR2 is SVGAGI. The CDR3 protein is CASSESRTEAFF. CDR3 coding DNA: TGTGCCAGCAGTGAGAGTCGCACTGAAGCTTTCTTT.

V is TRBV19 and J is TRBJ1-5, with 7 bases that match TRBD1. The CDR3 consists of 16 residues. Germline lookup yields CDR1 LNHDA and CDR2 SQIVND (reference sequence). V lost 4 bases and J lost 3; bases outside the gene matches: 9. CDR3 sequence reads: CASSNGGQLLNQPQHF. In DNA form, the CDR3 reads TGTGCCAGTAGTAACGGGGGACAGCTGCTCAATCAGCCCCAGCATTTT. The variable domain in full, with the rest retrieved from reference TRBV19 and TRBJ1-5, is DGGITQSPKYLFRKEGQNVTLSCEQNLNHDAMYWYRQDPGQGLRLIYYSQIVNDFQKGDIAEGYSVSREKKESFPLTVTSAQKNPTAFYLCASSNGGQLLNQPQHFGDGTRLSIL.

This clone occurred many times. This rearrangement joins TRBV5-1 to TRBJ1-1; no definite D call. Trimming shortened V by 0 bases and J by 4 bases, and 10 bases separated the two germline ends. CDR1 is SGHRS and CDR2 is YFSETQ in the germline V gene. This CDR3 contains 14 residues. Here the CDR3 reads CASSLAPRGTEAFF. The DNA for the CDR3 is TGCGCCAGCAGCTTGGCCCCCCGGGGCACTGAAGCTTTCTTT.

This clone has more than one count but fewer than ten. The chain is built from TRBV28 and TRBJ2-7, with 15 nucleotides matching TRBD2. The V segment lost 4 bases and the J segment 6 bases; nucleotides outside the gene matches: 7. The CDR3 runs to 16 residues. CDR1 MDHEN and CDR2 SYDVKM come from the germline V gene. The CDR3 protein is CASSSWTSGREGEQYF. CDR3 DNA: TGTGCCAGCAGTTCCTGGACTAGCGGGAGGGAGGGCGAGCAGTACTTC.

Only a few counts were recorded for this clone. DNA of the CDR3: TGTGCCAGCAGGTCCGGACAGGGGGACGGAGAAGCTTTCTTT. As protein: CASRSGQGDGEAFF. This sequence joins TRBV28 and TRBJ1-1; 10 nucleotides align to TRBD1. With 6 bases clipped from V and 8 bases from J, the junction kept 9 bases outside the gene matches. Germline loops: CDR1 MDHEN, CDR2 SYDVKM. The CDR3 loop spans 14 amino acids.

The sample holds a few counts of this clone. V usage is TRBV7-2 and J usage is TRBJ2-3, with D maybe TRBD1 (5 bases). CDR1 SGHTA and CDR2 FQGNSA come from the germline V gene. The CDR3 sequence is 13 residues long. The V and J ends lost 5 bases and 1 base respectively, with 7 bases between them. The CDR3 nucleotides read TGTGCCAGCAGCCTGACAGGCACAGATACGCAGTATTTT. Its protein product is CASSLTGTDTQYF.

This clone has more than one count but fewer than ten. The J gene is TRBJ2-5, the V gene TRBV9; 9 bases align to TRBD2. Germline loops: CDR1 SGDLS, CDR2 YYNGEE. V lost 0 bases, J lost 3 bases, and 3 bases stayed unmatched. This CDR3 has 15 residues. The CDR3 spells CASSVGASGKETQYF. In DNA form, the CDR3 reads TGTGCCAGCAGCGTAGGGGCTAGCGGGAAAGAGACCCAGTACTTC.

The sample holds a few counts of this clone. The chain recombines TRBV18 with TRBJ2-7; a possible D gene is TRBD1 (5 bases). The ends were cut back, 4 bases at V and 3 bases at J, with 16 bases in the middle. CDR1 is KGHSH, CDR2 LQKENI, per germline. CDR3 length: 15 amino acids. The chain's CDR3 is CASSQGRGPDYEQYF. The CDR3 DNA reads as TGTGCCAGCTCACAGGGAAGGGGTCCAGACTACGAGCAGTACTTC.

The chain couples TRBV7-9 to TRBJ2-7; a weak D match, TRBD2 (6 bases). The germline V and J ends were trimmed by 6 bases and 5 bases, with 14 bases remaining between them. Per germline, CDR1 SEHNR and CDR2 FQNEAQ (reference sequence). The length of the CDR3 is 13 residues. Written as DNA, the CDR3 is TGTGCCAGCAGGTCATCGGGGGTCCACGAGCAGTACTTC. Translation: CASRSSGVHEQYF.

This clone was seen more than once but under ten times. V gene TRBV6-1 combines with J gene TRBJ2-7; 9 positions agree with TRBD2. The CDR3 runs 15 residues. The junction had 9 bases not matched to a gene; V was cut back by 7 bases and J by 2 bases. Germline assignment: CDR1 MNHNS and CDR2 SASEGT. The CDR3 reads CASNRRLADTYEQYF. Written as DNA, the CDR3 is TGTGCCAGCAACCGAAGACTAGCGGACACCTACGAGCAGTACTTC.

V usage is TRBV29-1 and J usage is TRBJ1-1, with no clear D. Germline V gene lookup returns CDR1 SQVTM and CDR2 ANQGSEA. The germline V and J ends were trimmed by 7 bases and 1 base, with 16 bases remaining between them. This CDR3 contains 14 residues. CDR3 sequence (DNA): TGCAGCGCGGGCGAAGGGAGCCCGAACACTGAAGCTTTCTTT. It is translated as CSAGEGSPNTEAFF.

This clone was found a few times. The V and J genes are TRBV5-1 and TRBJ1-2; TRBD1 agrees at 9 bases. Germline-derived CDR1 and CDR2 are SGHRS and YFSETQ. This CDR3 has 16 amino acids. Unmatched junction bases numbered 15, after V lost 5 bases and J lost 7 bases. The CDR3 loop is CASRLRTGDGAGGYTF. The CDR3 region has the DNA TGCGCCAGCAGACTACGGACAGGGGATGGGGCCGGTGGCTACACCTTC.

This clone was picked up a small number of times. CDR3 nucleotides: TGTGCCAGCAGTCTTCGCGGGGGGATTGCTTTCTTT. This gives the protein CASSLRGGIAFF. The chain carries TRBV28 and TRBJ1-1, with a tentative D call TRBD1 (5 bases). CDR3 length: 12 residues. Germline V gives CDR1 MDHEN, CDR2 SYDVKM. The V end was cut by 5 bases, the J end by 11 bases, with 15 bases between.

This clone has more than one count but fewer than ten. The rearrangement links TRBV4-3 to TRBJ1-3; a possible D gene is TRBD1 (5 bases). Germline V gene data show CDR1 as LGHNA and CDR2 as YSLEER. The CDR3 has 18 amino acids. The V and J ends lost 0 bases and 0 bases respectively, with 15 bases between them. This CDR3 is CASSQDSMRGLSGNTIYF. The CDR3 region has the DNA TGCGCCAGCAGCCAAGACTCCATGCGGGGACTCTCTGGAAACACCATATATTTT.

The J gene is TRBJ2-7, the V gene TRBV7-2; D unclear. V was cut by 1 base and J by 5 bases, with 12 bases left in between. Germline assignment: CDR1 SGHTA and CDR2 FQGNSA. This CDR3 is 14 amino acids long. CDR3 in DNA: TGTGCCAGCAGCTTAGTAAGCGAGGCCGACGAGCAGTACTTC. Translating it yields CASSLVSEADEQYF.

The V call is TRBV18, the J call TRBJ1-2, with D hard to call. CDR1 and CDR2 (germline): KGHSH, LQKENI. With 2 bases removed from V and 8 bases from J, the gap between germline ends came to 12 bases. The CDR3 is 13 residues long. CDR3 region: CASSPENGAGYTF. In DNA form, the CDR3 reads TGTGCCAGCTCACCAGAGAACGGAGCGGGCTACACCTTC.

The table lists this clone with a few counts. The rearrangement uses TRBV7-3 and TRBJ1-1; 7 nucleotides align to TRBD1. J lost 1 base, V lost 2 bases, and 1 base had no gene match. CDR1 and CDR2 from the germline V gene are SGHTA and FQGTGA. CDR3 length: 14 amino acids. The CDR3: CASSLYRGNTEAFF. The DNA for the CDR3 is TGTGCCAGCAGCTTATACAGGGGGAACACTGAAGCTTTCTTT.

This sequence joins TRBV2 and TRBJ1-2; D not resolved. The germline V gene encodes CDR1 SNHLY and CDR2 FYNNEI. Trimming stripped 5 bases from V and 0 bases from J, with 7 bases between. The CDR3 is made up of 13 amino acids. This CDR3 reads CASSSNSNYGYTF. The CDR3 DNA reads TGTGCCAGCAGTTCGAACTCTAACTATGGCTACACCTTC.

The chain uses TRBV28 and TRBJ2-3, with D possibly being TRBD1 (5 bases). The V end lost 6 bases, the J end lost 1 base, and 17 bases lay between the germline ends. The germline V gene encodes CDR1 MDHEN and CDR2 SYDVKM. This CDR3 comprises 16 residues. The CDR3 sequence: CASSRIKDTGTDTQYF. In DNA, the CDR3 is TGTGCCAGCAGCCGAATCAAGGACACGGGCACAGATACGCAGTATTTT. Complete variable domain (other parts from reference TRBV28 and TRBJ2-3): DVKVTQSSRYLVKRTGEKVFLECVQDMDHENMFWYRQDPGLGLRLIYFSYDVKMKEKGDIPEGYSVSREKKERFSLILESASTNQTSMYLCASSRIKDTGTDTQYFGPGTRLTVL.